The next 7 T cell receptor beta chains were all read from a single sample in a study of T cell responses to AZD1222 COVID-19 vaccine. Data came from immunoSEQ multiplex PCR; TCRdb stores just in-frame clones and leaves some out. The sample gives approximately 150,000 clones, more than 85% of which show up once; approximately 4.8% is in the top ten. The sample here was peripheral blood, taken on day 0 of AZD1222 vaccination. The origin of the receptors is an adult in good health.

The chain employs TRBV28 and TRBJ2-4; no firm D call. There are 16 residues in the CDR3. Germline CDR1 reads MDHEN; CDR2 reads SYDVKM. The V and J ends lost 2 bases and 5 bases respectively, with 16 bases between them. The CDR3 is CASSLIRTSIENIQYF. CDR3 in DNA: TGTGCCAGCAGTTTAATCAGGACCTCTATTGAAAACATTCAGTACTTC. The full variable domain, completed using reference TRBV28 and TRBJ2-4, is DVKVTQSSRYLVKRTGEKVFLECVQDMDHENMFWYRQDPGLGLRLIYFSYDVKMKEKGDIPEGYSVSREKKERFSLILESASTNQTSMYLCASSLIRTSIENIQYFGAGTRLSVL.

V usage is TRBV5-1 and J usage is TRBJ2-7; the D is unclear. V was pared by 0 bases and J by 7 bases, with 11 bases between. This CDR3 is built from 13 residues. Germline V gives CDR1 SGHRS, CDR2 YFSETQ. The CDR3 sequence is CASSLGYYNEQYF. The CDR3 DNA sequence: TGCGCCAGCAGCTTGGGGTACTACAATGAGCAGTACTTC.

The chain has TRBV5-4 and TRBJ2-7; no definite D call. This CDR3 is 14 amino acids long. Germline assignment: CDR1 SGHNT and CDR2 YYREEE (reference sequence). Trimming left V 5 bases short and J 0 bases short, with 12 bases between. The CDR3 loop reads CASRAESSSYEQYF. The CDR3 DNA reads TGTGCCAGCAGAGCTGAGTCGAGCTCCTACGAGCAGTACTTC.

The genes are TRBV15 and TRBJ1-5; D possibly corresponds to TRBD1 (6 bases). From germline, CDR1 is LNHNV and CDR2 YYDKDF (reference sequence). The V end lost 0 bases, the J end lost 10 bases, and 16 bases lay between the germline ends. The CDR3 runs 15 residues. The CDR3 DNA follows: TGTGCCACCAGCAGAGATGGGGCAGCGACAGGACCCCAGCATTTT. It is translated as CATSRDGAATGPQHF.

The CDR3 sequence is CASSEGAGLRSNQPQHF. CDR3 DNA sequence: TGTGCCAGCAGTGAAGGCGCGGGCCTCAGGAGCAATCAGCCCCAGCATTTT. The chain couples TRBV2 to TRBJ1-5; no definite D call. The CDR3 contains 17 residues. The ends were cut back, 1 base at V and 1 base at J, with 14 bases in the middle. Germline V gene data show CDR1 as SNHLY and CDR2 as FYNNEI.

The V call is TRBV18, the J call TRBJ1-1; the match to TRBD1 covers 8 bases. Germline V gene lookup returns CDR1 KGHSH and CDR2 LQKENI. Trimming removed 3 bases from V and 8 bases from J; junction bases left unmatched: 8. The CDR3 runs 14 residues. This CDR3 reads CASSPVQGAREAFF. The CDR3 DNA reads as TGTGCCAGCTCACCCGTTCAGGGGGCTCGGGAAGCTTTCTTT.

The J gene is TRBJ2-3, the V gene TRBV9; D is perhaps TRBD1 (5 bases). The CDR3 runs to 15 residues. Germline loops: CDR1 SGDLS, CDR2 YYNGEE. Deletions cut 1 base from V and 1 base from J, with 10 bases between. CDR3 DNA: TGTGCCAGCAGCGTAAACGTCAGGGGCACAGATACGCAGTATTTT. Translation: CASSVNVRGTDTQYF.